This T cell receptor beta chain was sequenced during a study of T cells after posttransplantation cyclophosphamide. This clone was counted ten times or more. Sequencing was performed with immunoSEQ multiplex PCR; in TCRdb, only in-frame clones are kept and a portion is missing. The profile covers 30,000 to 45,000 clones, none occurring a single time. This CDR3 is 14 amino acids long. With 6 bases removed from V and 0 bases from J, the gap between germline ends came to 12 bases. Germline V lookup: CDR1 SQVTM, CDR2 ANQGSEA. The chain has TRBV29-1 and TRBJ1-3; D is ambiguous. The specimen was PBMCs. The receptor was isolated from a girl aged 10-17 years in good health, CMV-negative, and a related stem cell transplant donor. The chain's CDR3 is CSVALSVSGNTIYF. CDR3 nucleotides: TGCAGCGTCGCCCTCAGCGTCTCTGGAAACACCATATATTTT.